These T cell receptor beta chains were read from a single sample in a study of OX40 agonist ivuxolimab in advanced cancers. TCRdb's copy holds only in-frame clones and misses some; the assay was immunoSEQ multiplex PCR. The data hold some 43,000 clones, with more than 80% observed a single time. This material consisted of CD4+ or CD8+ T cells sorted from blood, taken in a trial of the OX40 agonist ivuxolimab. The source of these receptors is an adult with an advanced solid tumor such as melanoma, head and neck, liver or kidney cancer. CDR3s include the opening cysteine and the closing phenylalanine or tryptophan. The D gene is left open where the match is weak. Only some rows state a clone size, as once, few, many or a class for expanded clones.

d_call j_call clone_size v_call cdr3_nt cdr3_aa
TRBD1 TRBJ2-7 . TRBV4-1 TGCGCCAGCAGCCTAATAAAAACTTCAGGGGGACATTACGAGCAGTACTTC CASSLIKTSGGHYEQYF
. TRBJ1-1 . TRBV7-9 TGTGCCAGCAGCTTAAGTGGGATCGAAGCTTTCTTT CASSLSGIEAFF
TRBD1 TRBJ1-3 . TRBV10-1 TGCGCCAGCAGTGAGGGACAGGGGTCTTATGGAAACACCATATATTTT CASSEGQGSYGNTIYF
. TRBJ2-7 . TRBV6-6 TGTGCCAGCAGTAATATGATCTACGAGCAGTACTTC CASSNMIYEQYF
. TRBJ2-5 . TRBV5-1 TGCGCCAGCAGCTTGGGGGGGGCGGGGCGAGGAGAGACCCAGTACTTC CASSLGGAGRGETQYF
TRBD1 TRBJ2-5 . TRBV5-5 TGTGCCAGCAGTTTAGACAGGGTTCAAGAGACCCAGTACTTC CASSLDRVQETQYF
TRBD1 TRBJ2-7 . TRBV7-2 TGTGCCAGCAGCTTCAGACAGGGGGGTAACGAGCAGTACTTC CASSFRQGGNEQYF
. TRBJ2-1 . TRBV6-5 TGTGCCAGCAGCCGGACTCCAGGCTCCTACAATGAGCAGTTCTTC CASSRTPGSYNEQFF
. TRBJ1-2 once TRBV9 TGTGCCAGCAGCGTAGTGCTGTTCGCTGGCTACACCTTC CASSVVLFAGYTF
TRBD1 TRBJ1-2 . TRBV7-8 TGTGCCAGCAGCCTGGGGACAGTGGGGACTAACTATGGCTACACCTTC CASSLGTVGTNYGYTF
. TRBJ1-3 . TRBV7-9 TGTGCCAGCACCTTGGGGGGGAGCCCTGGAAACACCATATATTTT CASTLGGSPGNTIYF
. TRBJ1-1 few TRBV10-3 TGTGCCATCAGTGCGACAGACGACACTGAAGCTTTCTTT CAISATDDTEAFF
. TRBJ1-3 . TRBV18 TGTGCCAGCTCACCAAGGGACAAACATTTCTCTGGAAACACCATATATTTT CASSPRDKHFSGNTIYF
. TRBJ1-2 once TRBV4-3 TGCGCCAGCAGCCAAGGGGGGGGCTCGGGAATTAACTATGGCTACACCTTC CASSQGGGSGINYGYTF
TRBD1 TRBJ1-1 few TRBV28 TGTGCCAGCAGTGTGGACAGGGGCACTGAAGCTTTCTTT CASSVDRGTEAFF
. TRBJ2-7 . TRBV5-4 TGTGCCAGCAGCCAAGAAAGACGGCCTAACTACGAGCAGTACTTC CASSQERRPNYEQYF
. TRBJ1-1 . TRBV29-1 TGCAGCGTTACCCGATCAGGGGCGCGTACTGAAGCTTTCTTT CSVTRSGARTEAFF
. TRBJ1-1 . TRBV5-4 TGTGCCGCGGGGAGGGATCCGAACACTGAAGCTTTCTTT CAAGRDPNTEAFF
. TRBJ2-1 . TRBV7-8 TGTGCCAGCAGCTTAGTAGGTTCCGGGGGAAAAAATGAGCAGTTCTTC CASSLVGSGGKNEQFF
TRBD1 TRBJ1-2 . TRBV5-1 TGCGCCAGCAGCCAGGGGGGAGATGGCTACACCTTC CASSQGGDGYTF
TRBD1 TRBJ1-1 . TRBV5-6 TGTGCCAGCAGCTTGTATGACAGGGTTCCGAACACTGAAGCTTTCTTT CASSLYDRVPNTEAFF
. TRBJ1-1 . TRBV10-3 TGTGCCATCAGTTCCGGGGCAATGAACACTGAAGCTTTCTTT CAISSGAMNTEAFF
. TRBJ2-3 . TRBV28 TGTGCCAGCGTTAGCAGCACAGATACGCAGTATTTT CASVSSTDTQYF
TRBD1 TRBJ1-2 . TRBV5-1 TGCGCCAGCAGCCCCCGCCGACAGGGGGTTTATGGCTACACCTTC CASSPRRQGVYGYTF
. TRBJ1-5 . TRBV5-6 TGTGCCAGCAGCTTGGGGGCCTTTCCACAGCCCCAGCATTTT CASSLGAFPQPQHF
TRBD1 TRBJ1-3 . TRBV5-5 TGTGCCAGCAGCTTGTTGAGGGGGCGTTCTGGAAACACCATATATTTT CASSLLRGRSGNTIYF
. TRBJ1-1 . TRBV11-2 TGTGCCAGCAGCTTAGCCTTTGGGGGGTCGGGAGCTTTCTTT CASSLAFGGSGAFF
. TRBJ2-1 once TRBV5-1 TGCGCCAGCAGCTTCAGTCTGAGTGAGCAGTTCTTC CASSFSLSEQFF